The 9 T cell receptor beta chains presented below share a single source sample, sequenced in a study of T cells in Graves' hyperthyroidism and ophthalmopathy. Researchers took RNA transcripts and amplified the TCR beta CDR3 regions from them. When the TCR CDR3 underwent first-round RT-PCR, the HTBI primer set was used. TCRdb reprocessed the multiplex PCR reads with MiXCR, giving one entry per CDR3 protein. The sample includes about 200,000 distinct CDR3 sequences, around a sixth of them seen just once. Sequencing input: blood. Every receptor here comes from a woman aged 50 to 60 with Graves' hyperthyroidism.

This clonotype has only a few counts. V and J are TRBV27 and TRBJ2-6, with 8 bases fitting TRBD1. This CDR3 contains 16 residues. Germline assignment: CDR1 MNHEY and CDR2 SMNVEV (reference sequence). V lost 2 bases to trimming and J lost 2 bases; unmatched junction nucleotides: 2. The CDR3 loop reads CASSLGRGPGANVLTF. The CDR3 DNA sequence: TGTGCCAGCAGTTTAGGCAGGGGGCCTGGGGCCAACGTCCTGACTTTC. The variable domain in full, completed from reference TRBV27 and TRBJ2-6, reads EAQVTQNPRYLITVTGKKLTVTCSQNMNHEYMSWYRQDPGLGLRQIYYSMNVEVTDKGDVPEGYKVSRKEKRNFPLILESPSPNQTSLYFCASSLGRGPGANVLTFGAGSRLTVL.

This clonotype was seen many times. The rearrangement links TRBV18 to TRBJ2-5, with 10 bases matching TRBD1. V was clipped by 3 bases and J by 1 base; unmatched bases: 5. This CDR3 has 16 residues. Germline V gene sequence: CDR1 KGHSH, CDR2 LQKENI. The CDR3 nucleotides read TGTGCCAGCTCACCGGGACAGGGGCTGGTCCAAGAGACCCAGTACTTC. Translated: CASSPGQGLVQETQYF.

The sample holds many counts of this clonotype. The chain joins TRBV29-1 to TRBJ1-2, with TRBD1 matching over 9 bases. The CDR3 is made up of 13 amino acids. Germline trimming cut 4 bases from V and 2 bases from J; bases unmatched to any gene: 2. Looked up from germline, CDR1 is SQVTM and CDR2 is ANQGSEA. The CDR3 coding sequence is TGCAGCGTTGGCGGACAGGGGAACTATGGCTACACCTTC. Protein: CSVGGQGNYGYTF.

This clonotype was observed at least ten times. The gene calls are TRBV11-2 and TRBJ2-3; D gene unclear. CDR3 length: 13 amino acids. The V gene's germline CDR1 is SGHAT and CDR2 FQNNGV. Trimming removed 5 bases at V and 2 bases at J, with 8 bases between. CDR3 nucleotide sequence: TGTGCCAGCAGCCCCCCAGCCACAGATACGCAGTATTTT. The encoded protein is CASSPPATDTQYF.

This clonotype was counted at least ten times. V gene TRBV12-3 or TRBV12-4 combines with J gene TRBJ2-2; 9 nucleotides match TRBD2. V was clipped by 7 bases and J by 2 bases; unmatched bases: 11. The CDR3 has 17 residues. CDR3 bases: TGTGCCAGCAACTTGGGGCTAGCGGGACTTAACACCGGGGAGCTGTTTTTT. Translated: CASNLGLAGLNTGELFF.

There are many counts of this clonotype. This may come from a read error, since a much larger clone is one base off. This chain links TRBV28 with TRBJ1-1; D is ambiguous. Trimming shortened V by 8 bases and J by 1 base, and 8 bases separated the two germline ends. Germline CDR1 MDHEN, CDR2 SYDVKM. CDR3 length equals 12 residues. The CDR3: CASDAANTEAFF. Written as DNA, the CDR3 is TGTGCCAGCGACGCAGCGAACACTGAAGCTTTCTTT.

The chain carries TRBV25-1 and TRBJ2-7; the match to TRBD2 covers 11 bases. V was clipped by 4 bases and J by 0 bases; unmatched bases: 11. The CDR3 is 18 amino acids. The V gene's germline CDR1 is MGHDK and CDR2 SYGVNS. CDR3 region: CASSGWLAGGPSSYEQYF. Here the CDR3 DNA reads TGTGCCAGCAGTGGATGGCTAGCGGGAGGCCCCAGCTCCTACGAGCAGTACTTC.

The V and J genes are TRBV28 and TRBJ2-3; no clear D. V dropped 3 bases and J dropped 0 bases, with 10 bases sitting between them. This CDR3 region has 15 residues. Looked up from germline, CDR1 is MDHEN and CDR2 is SYDVKM. For the CDR3, the DNA is TGTGCCAGCAGTTTCGGACCTACTAGCACAGATACGCAGTATTTT. Translation gives CASSFGPTSTDTQYF.

The rearrangement uses TRBV5-4 and TRBJ1-2; 9 bases line up with TRBD1. The V gene's germline CDR1 is SGHNT and CDR2 YYREEE (reference sequence). The CDR3 runs to 14 residues. Losses at the gene ends were 0 bases for V and 5 bases for J; bases not matched to a gene: 2. The CDR3 nucleotides read TGTGCCAGCAGCTTGGCCGGGACAGGGTATGGCTACACCTTC. Translating gives CASSLAGTGYGYTF.